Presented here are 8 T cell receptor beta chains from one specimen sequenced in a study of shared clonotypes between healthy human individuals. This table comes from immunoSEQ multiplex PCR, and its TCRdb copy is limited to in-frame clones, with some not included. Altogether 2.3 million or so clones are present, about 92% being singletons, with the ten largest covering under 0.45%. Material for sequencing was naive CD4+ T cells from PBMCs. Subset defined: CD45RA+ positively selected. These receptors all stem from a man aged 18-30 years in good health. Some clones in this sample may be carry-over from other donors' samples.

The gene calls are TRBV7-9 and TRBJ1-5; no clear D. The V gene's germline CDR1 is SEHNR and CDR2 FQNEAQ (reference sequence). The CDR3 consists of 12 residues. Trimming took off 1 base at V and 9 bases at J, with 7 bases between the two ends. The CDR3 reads CASSLGLGPQHF. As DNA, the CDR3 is TGTGCCAGCAGCTTAGGTCTGGGGCCCCAGCATTTT.

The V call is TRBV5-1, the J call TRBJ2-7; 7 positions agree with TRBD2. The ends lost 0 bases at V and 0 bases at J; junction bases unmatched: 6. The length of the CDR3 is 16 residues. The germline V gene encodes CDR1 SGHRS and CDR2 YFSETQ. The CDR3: CASSLAVAGVSYEQYF. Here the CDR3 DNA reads TGCGCCAGCAGCTTGGCCGTCGCGGGAGTCTCCTACGAGCAGTACTTC.

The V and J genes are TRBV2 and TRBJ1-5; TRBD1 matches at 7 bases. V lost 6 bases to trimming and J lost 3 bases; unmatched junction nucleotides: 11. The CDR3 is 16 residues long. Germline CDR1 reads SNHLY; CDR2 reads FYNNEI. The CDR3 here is CASSLPSGQHNQPQHF. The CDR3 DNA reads TGTGCCAGCAGCCTTCCGTCGGGACAGCACAATCAGCCCCAGCATTTT.

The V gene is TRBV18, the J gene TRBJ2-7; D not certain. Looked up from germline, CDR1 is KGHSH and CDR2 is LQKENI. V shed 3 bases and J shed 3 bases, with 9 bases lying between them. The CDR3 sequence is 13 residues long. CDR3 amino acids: CASSPSELYEQYF. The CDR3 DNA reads TGTGCCAGCTCACCTTCGGAGCTCTACGAGCAGTACTTC.

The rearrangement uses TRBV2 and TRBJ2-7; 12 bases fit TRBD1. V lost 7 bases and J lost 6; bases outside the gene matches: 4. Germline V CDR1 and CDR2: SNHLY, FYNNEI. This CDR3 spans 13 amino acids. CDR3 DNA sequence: TGTGCCAGCAAGGGACAGGGGGCTGGCGAGCAGTACTTC. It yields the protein CASKGQGAGEQYF.

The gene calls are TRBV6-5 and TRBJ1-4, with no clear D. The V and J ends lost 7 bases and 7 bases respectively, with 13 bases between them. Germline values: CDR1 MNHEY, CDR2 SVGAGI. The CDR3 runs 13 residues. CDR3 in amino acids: CASTRVVGEKLFF. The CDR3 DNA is TGTGCCAGCACCCGGGTTGTTGGTGAAAAACTGTTTTTT.

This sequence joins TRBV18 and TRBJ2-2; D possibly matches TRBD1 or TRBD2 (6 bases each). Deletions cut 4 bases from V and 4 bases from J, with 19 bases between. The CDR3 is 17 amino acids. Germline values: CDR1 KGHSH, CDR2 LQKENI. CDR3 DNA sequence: TGTGCCAGCTCACGACAGCAGGGGAGGATAGGCACCGGGGAGCTGTTTTTT. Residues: CASSRQQGRIGTGELFF.

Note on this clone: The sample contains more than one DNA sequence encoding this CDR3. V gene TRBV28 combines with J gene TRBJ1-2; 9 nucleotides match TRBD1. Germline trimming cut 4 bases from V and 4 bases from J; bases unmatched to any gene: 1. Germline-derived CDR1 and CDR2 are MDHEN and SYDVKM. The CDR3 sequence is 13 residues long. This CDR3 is CASSSTGGYGYTF. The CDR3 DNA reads TGTGCCAGCAGTTCGACAGGGGGCTATGGCTACACCTTC.